This T cell receptor beta chain was sequenced during a study of tumor-infiltrating lymphocytes in localized non-small cell lung cancer. As for the study in general: Each patient gave resected tumor and non-adjacent uninvolved lung tissue. Study outcomes and limitations: Each assay used a separate piece of the same tissue. IM1 and IM2 tumors showed no difference in T-cell fraction. Available tissue quantity limited TCR sequencing to a patient subset.

Comments on this clone: Its antigen is still unknown.

The table came from immunoSEQ multiplex PCR; TCRdb's copy has only in-frame clones and leaves some out. This table holds around 17,000 clones, over 35% found once. V was clipped by 6 bases and J by 3 bases; unmatched bases: 7. Germline V gene data show CDR1 as LGHNA and CDR2 as YNFKEQ. The CDR3 has 14 amino acids. Sequenced sample: lung tumor tissue. The genes are TRBV4-2 and TRBJ2-7; 8 bases fit TRBD2. The origin of this receptor is a human donor with non-small cell lung cancer. The CDR3 reads CASSAGGGDYEQYF. DNA of the CDR3: TGTGCCAGCAGTGCCGGGGGGGGAGACTACGAGCAGTACTTC.